Detailed here is one TCR beta chain. This sample is drawn from a study of shared clonotypes between healthy human individuals. Unsorted PBMC DNA went through sequencing on ten immunoSEQ deep assay plates. Assay used: immunoSEQ multiplex PCR; TCRdb lists only in-frame clones, some missing. Counted here are fewer than 600,000 clones, 79% occurring once; the ten biggest clones make up 13%. The donors, healthy adults who were HIV-negative, had experienced no recent acute infections or vaccinations. The source of this sequence is a woman aged 40 to 50 in good health. Some clones in this sample may be carry-over from other donors' samples. Source material: PBMCs.

The CDR3 DNA follows: TGTGCCACCAGCAGAGAAAACGTTAACACCGGGGAGCTGTTTTTT. Translation: CATSRENVNTGELFF. This chain uses TRBV15 with TRBJ2-2; D is ambiguous. The CDR3 consists of 15 residues. V was clipped by 0 bases and J by 2 bases, with 7 bases between them. CDR1 and CDR2 (germline): LNHNV, YYDKDF (reference sequence).